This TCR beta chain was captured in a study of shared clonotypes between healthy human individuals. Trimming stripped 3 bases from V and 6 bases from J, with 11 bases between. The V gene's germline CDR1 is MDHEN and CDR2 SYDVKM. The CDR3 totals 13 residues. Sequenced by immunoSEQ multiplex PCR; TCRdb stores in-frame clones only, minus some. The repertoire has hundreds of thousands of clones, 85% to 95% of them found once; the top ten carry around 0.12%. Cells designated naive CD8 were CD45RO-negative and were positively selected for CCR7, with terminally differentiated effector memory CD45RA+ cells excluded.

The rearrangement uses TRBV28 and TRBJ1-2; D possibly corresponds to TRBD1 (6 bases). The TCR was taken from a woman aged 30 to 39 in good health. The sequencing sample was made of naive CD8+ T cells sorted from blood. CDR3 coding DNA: TGTGCCAGCAGTTTTCGGGGGGCTCATGGCTACACCTTC. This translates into CASSFRGAHGYTF.